This TCR beta chain was found in a study of blood T cell repertoires in COVID-19. Study information: The origin of the acute and convalescent COVID-19 samples was the United States, Italy and Spain.

Some clones are missing from TCRdb's copy, which holds only in-frame ones; the method was immunoSEQ multiplex PCR. The table has about 100,000 clones, 55% to 75% seen once. Trimming removed 8 bases at V and 1 base at J, with 14 bases between. The CDR3 is 13 residues long. Germline-derived CDR1 and CDR2 are GTSNPN and SVGIG (reference sequence). This receptor was taken from a woman between 40 and 55 years old with acute or convalescent COVID-19. What was sequenced was peripheral blood. This chain joins TRBV30 and TRBJ2-5; maybe TRBD2 (6 bases). As DNA, the CDR3 is TGTGCCCGGCGCGGGGCAGGCCAAGAGACCCAGTACTTC. Its protein product is CARRGAGQETQYF. Full variable domain (outside the CDR3, taken from reference TRBV30 and TRBJ2-5): SQTIHQWPATLVQPVGSPLSLECTVEGTSNPNLYWYRQAAGRGLQLLFYSVGIGQISSEVPQNLSASRPQDRQFILSSKKLLLSDSGFYLCARRGAGQETQYFGPGTRLLVL.